The clone carrying this TCR beta chain occurred many times. This record comes from a study of regulatory T cells in long-lasting Graves disease. V lost 3 bases and J 5 bases, leaving 10 bases between the germline ends. The CDR3 has 13 amino acids. Germline V gives CDR1 KGHSH, CDR2 LQKENI. As to time point: newly diagnosed GD, antithyroid drugs for less than 3 months. PBMCs provided the RNA from which the TCR library was made. Sequencing libraries for TCR beta were prepared with iRepertoire HTBI primers and Arm-PCR of CDR3 regions. MiXCR, applied by TCRdb to the multiplex PCR reads, yields one record per CDR3 protein. The sample consists of hundreds of thousands of distinct CDR3 sequences, approximately 12% of them appearing once. This same sample was also part of a study on T cells in Graves' hyperthyroidism and ophthalmopathy.

This receptor was identified in a woman in her twenties or thirties with Graves disease. The chain has TRBV18 and TRBJ2-5; D unclear. Sequences were derived from peripheral blood mononuclear cells (PBMCs), sampled at new diagnosis, from a patient treated with antithyroid drugs. Written as DNA, the CDR3 is TGTGCCAGCTCACCCGGCCGTCGGGAGACCCAGTACTTC. This encodes CASSPGRRETQYF. Full variable domain (outside the CDR3, taken from reference TRBV18 and TRBJ2-5): NAGVMQNPRHLVRRRGQEARLRCSPMKGHSHVYWYRQLPEEGLKFMVYLQKENIIDESGMPKERFSAEFPKEGPSILRIQQVVRGDSAAYFCASSPGRRETQYFGPGTRLLVL.